The 12 T cell receptor beta chains below were found in one sample sequenced in a study of Graves' ophthalmopathy and Graves' hyperthyroidism. Amplification targeted the TCR beta CDR3 regions, with RNA transcripts as the source material. Investigators did first-round RT-PCR with HTBI primers, then second-round multiplex PCR. TCRdb independently ran MiXCR on the multiplex PCR reads; one entry per CDR3 protein. The top ten hold over 8.5% of the sample, which has over a million distinct CDR3 sequences, 35% to 40% seen once. Specimen: peripheral blood or thyroid tissue (not recorded which). The receptors originated from an adult man with Graves' hyperthyroidism.

This clonotype showed up many times. The V gene is TRBV19, the J gene TRBJ2-7, with 7 bases lining up with TRBD2. The junction had 10 bases not matched to a gene; V was cut back by 2 bases and J by 3 bases. The CDR3 sequence is 16 residues long. Germline CDR1 reads LNHDA; CDR2 reads SQIVND (reference sequence). The CDR3 DNA is TGTGCCAGTAGTATAATGGGCCTAGCGGACCTCTACGAGCAGTACTTC. As protein: CASSIMGLADLYEQYF.

The chain couples TRBV6-5 to TRBJ2-5; TRBD1 matches at 10 bases. This CDR3 has 16 amino acids. The germline CDR1 and CDR2 sequences are MNHEY and SVGAGI. V was clipped by 5 bases and J by 5 bases; unmatched bases: 11. The CDR3 nucleotides read TGTGCCAGCAGTGACGAGAGACAGGGGGCCGACGAGACCCAGTACTTC. The encoded protein is CASSDERQGADETQYF.

In regard to this clonotype: A read error may explain this, as a much larger clone is one base away. Here the CDR3 DNA reads TGTGCCAGCAGCTTAGCTTTGGGGACTAGCGACTCCTACGAGCAGTACTTC. Its translation: CASSLALGTSDSYEQYF. The J gene is TRBJ2-7, the V gene TRBV7-2; 10 nucleotides align to TRBD2. The J segment lost 0 bases and the V segment lost 0 bases, leaving 5 bases of the junction unmatched. The germline CDR1 and CDR2 sequences are SGHTA and FQGNSA. The CDR3 runs to 17 residues.

The gene calls are TRBV10-3 and TRBJ1-2; TRBD1 is a possible D gene (5 bases). The length of the CDR3 is 13 residues. Germline V gene lookup returns CDR1 ENHRY and CDR2 SYGVKD. V was pared by 11 bases and J by 6 bases, with 19 bases between. Here the CDR3 reads CAWSVGANDGYTF. In DNA, the CDR3 is TGTGCCTGGAGTGTAGGGGCGAACGATGGCTACACCTTC.

In this sample, this clonotype turned up a few times. The chain combines TRBV29-1 with TRBJ2-7; 8 bases match TRBD1. V dropped 4 bases and J dropped 0; count of bases not matched to a gene: 2. There are 13 residues in the CDR3. The germline CDR1 and CDR2 sequences are SQVTM and ANQGSEA. This CDR3 reads CSVGTGISYEQYF. Written as DNA, the CDR3 is TGCAGCGTTGGGACAGGGATCTCCTACGAGCAGTACTTC.

The sample holds many counts of this clonotype. This chain links TRBV9 with TRBJ1-5; 9 bases align to TRBD1. Trimming cost V 3 bases and J 1 base; bases outside gene matches: 2. The CDR3 sequence is 15 residues long. From germline, CDR1 is SGDLS and CDR2 YYNGEE. The CDR3 coding sequence is TGTGCCAGCAGCGCGGGGACAGGGAGCAATCAGCCCCAGCATTTT. Translated, it gives CASSAGTGSNQPQHF.

This clonotype turned up a few times. A read error is possible here, since a much larger clone lies one base away. V and J are TRBV29-1 and TRBJ2-7; 8 bases align to TRBD1. The CDR3 extends over 16 amino acids. Trimming took 4 bases from V and 4 from J; bases not matched to a gene: 15. The germline V gene encodes CDR1 SQVTM and CDR2 ANQGSEA. CDR3 loop: CSVATPPGTGVYEQYF. The CDR3 coding sequence is TGCAGCGTTGCGACCCCTCCGGGGACAGGAGTGTACGAGCAGTACTTC.

In regard to this clonotype: Because it lacks the conserved phenylalanine or tryptophan at the end, this CDR3 is likely a read error. No DNA is shown, since the ends of the CDR3 on it are uncertain; the CDR3 is the one TCRdb lists. This rearrangement joins TRBV11-2 to TRBJ2-5; no DNA check was done on the table's D call, TRBD2. Germline V gene lookup returns CDR1 SGHAT and CDR2 FQNNGV. 11 amino acids form the CDR3, both terminal residues included. CDR3 sequence reads: CASSVGDSVLV.

This chain uses TRBV11-2 with TRBJ1-5; D not resolved. The germline V gene has CDR1 SGHAT and CDR2 FQNNGV. The CDR3 has 14 amino acids. Trimming removed 1 base from V and 8 bases from J, with 12 bases in between. The CDR3 DNA reads as TGTGCCAGCAGCTTAGTGGGCGGCGGTGAGCCCCAGCATTTT. This translates into CASSLVGGGEPQHF.

This clonotype was found a few times. This sequence joins TRBV4-3 and TRBJ2-6; possible D gene TRBD2, 6 bases. The V gene's germline CDR1 is LGHNA and CDR2 YSLEER. The CDR3 totals 19 residues. The V end lost 0 bases, the J end lost 0 bases, and 15 bases lay between the germline ends. CDR3 DNA sequence: TGCGCCAGCAGCCAAGACGAGGTTAAGCGGGTCTCTGGGGCCAACGTCCTGACTTTC. Amino acid sequence: CASSQDEVKRVSGANVLTF.

This clonotype was counted many times. This rearrangement joins TRBV7-9 to TRBJ2-7; tentative D call: TRBD1 (5 bases). The V end was cut by 6 bases, the J end by 3 bases, with 9 bases between. Germline values: CDR1 SEHNR, CDR2 FQNEAQ (reference sequence). This CDR3 spans 12 amino acids. DNA of the CDR3: TGTGCCAGCAGTTCACAGGTCTACGAGCAGTACTTC. Amino acids: CASSSQVYEQYF.

This chain joins TRBV10-3 and TRBJ1-5; D unresolved. V dropped 10 bases and J dropped 5 bases, with 21 bases sitting between them. Germline CDR1 is ENHRY and CDR2 is SYGVKD. The CDR3 loop spans 15 amino acids. DNA for the CDR3: TGTGCCAGCAGAACGGTGGACGGTGGTGATCAGCCCCAGCATTTT. Translation: CASRTVDGGDQPQHF.